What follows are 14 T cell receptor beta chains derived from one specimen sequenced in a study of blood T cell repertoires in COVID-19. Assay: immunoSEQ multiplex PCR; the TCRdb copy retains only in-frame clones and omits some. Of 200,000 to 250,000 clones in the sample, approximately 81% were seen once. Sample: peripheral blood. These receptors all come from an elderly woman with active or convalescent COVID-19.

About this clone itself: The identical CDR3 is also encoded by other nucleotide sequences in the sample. CDR3 protein: CASSLRVTEAFF. In nucleotides, the CDR3 is TGTGCCAGCAGCTTGAGGGTTACTGAAGCTTTCTTT. This chain connects TRBV13 to TRBJ1-1; the D is unclear. Per the germline V gene, CDR1 is PRHDT and CDR2 is FYEKMQ (reference sequence). The length of the CDR3 is 12 residues. The V end lost 3 bases, the J end lost 5 bases, and 7 bases lay between the germline ends.

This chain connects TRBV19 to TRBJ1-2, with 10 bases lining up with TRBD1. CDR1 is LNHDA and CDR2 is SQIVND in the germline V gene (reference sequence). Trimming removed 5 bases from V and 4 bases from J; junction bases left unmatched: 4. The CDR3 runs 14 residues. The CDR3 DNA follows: TGTGCCAGTAGTCCGCGGACAGGGGGCTATGGCTACACCTTC. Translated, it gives CASSPRTGGYGYTF.

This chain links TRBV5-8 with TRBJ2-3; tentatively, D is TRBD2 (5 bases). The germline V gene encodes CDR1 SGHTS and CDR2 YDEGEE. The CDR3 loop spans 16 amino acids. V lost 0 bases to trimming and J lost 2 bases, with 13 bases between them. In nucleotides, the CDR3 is TGTGCCAGCAGCTTGGTTGAGGTAGCGACCACAGATACGCAGTATTTT. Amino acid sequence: CASSLVEVATTDTQYF.

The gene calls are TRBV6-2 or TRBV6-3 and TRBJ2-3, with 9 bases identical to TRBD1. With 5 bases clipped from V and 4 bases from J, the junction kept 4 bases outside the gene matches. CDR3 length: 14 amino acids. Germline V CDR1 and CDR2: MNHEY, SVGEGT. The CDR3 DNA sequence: TGTGCCAGCAGTCCGACAGGGGGGGCAGATACGCAGTATTTT. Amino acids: CASSPTGGADTQYF.

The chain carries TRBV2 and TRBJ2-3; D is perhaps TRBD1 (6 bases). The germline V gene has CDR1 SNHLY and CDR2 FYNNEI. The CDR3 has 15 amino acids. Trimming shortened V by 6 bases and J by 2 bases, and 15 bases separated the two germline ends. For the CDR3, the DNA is TGTGCCAGCAGAGGGGGACCTCTATTCACAGATACGCAGTATTTT. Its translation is CASRGGPLFTDTQYF.

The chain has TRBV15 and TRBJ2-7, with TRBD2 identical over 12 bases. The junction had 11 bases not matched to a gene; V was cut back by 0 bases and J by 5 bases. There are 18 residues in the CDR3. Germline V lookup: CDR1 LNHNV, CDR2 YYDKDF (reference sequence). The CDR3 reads CATSRERPGLAGTHEQYF. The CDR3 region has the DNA TGTGCCACCAGCAGAGAGAGGCCCGGACTAGCGGGAACCCACGAGCAGTACTTC. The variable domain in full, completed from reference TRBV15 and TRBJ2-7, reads DAMVIQNPRYQVTQFGKPVTLSCSQTLNHNVMYWYQQKSSQAPKLLFHYYDKDFNNEADTPDNFQSRRPNTSFCFLDIRSPGLGDTAMYLCATSRERPGLAGTHEQYFGPGTRLTVT.

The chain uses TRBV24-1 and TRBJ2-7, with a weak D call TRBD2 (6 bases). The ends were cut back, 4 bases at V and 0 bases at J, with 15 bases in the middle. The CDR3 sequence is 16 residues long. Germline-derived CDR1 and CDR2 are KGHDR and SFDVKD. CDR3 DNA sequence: TGTGCCACCAGTGAATCAGGGAGGAGGGACTCCTACGAGCAGTACTTC. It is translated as CATSESGRRDSYEQYF.

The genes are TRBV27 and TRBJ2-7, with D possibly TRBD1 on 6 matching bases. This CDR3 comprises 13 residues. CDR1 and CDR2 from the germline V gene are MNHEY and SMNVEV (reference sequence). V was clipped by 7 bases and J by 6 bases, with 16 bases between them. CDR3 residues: CASNAEQGCEQYF. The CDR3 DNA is TGTGCCAGCAATGCGGAACAGGGCTGCGAGCAGTACTTC.

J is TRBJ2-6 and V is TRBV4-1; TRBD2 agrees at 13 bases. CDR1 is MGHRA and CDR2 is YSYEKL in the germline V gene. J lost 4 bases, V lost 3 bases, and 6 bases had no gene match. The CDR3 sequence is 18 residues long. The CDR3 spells CASSQTSGRLFGANVLTF. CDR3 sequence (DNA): TGCGCCAGCAGCCAGACTAGCGGGAGGTTATTCGGGGCCAACGTCCTGACTTTC.

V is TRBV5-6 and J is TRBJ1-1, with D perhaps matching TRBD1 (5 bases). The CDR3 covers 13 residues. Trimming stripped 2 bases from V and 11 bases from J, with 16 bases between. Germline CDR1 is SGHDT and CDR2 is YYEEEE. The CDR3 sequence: CASSLGVTGGAFF. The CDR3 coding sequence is TGTGCCAGCAGCTTAGGGGTGACCGGTGGGGCTTTCTTT.

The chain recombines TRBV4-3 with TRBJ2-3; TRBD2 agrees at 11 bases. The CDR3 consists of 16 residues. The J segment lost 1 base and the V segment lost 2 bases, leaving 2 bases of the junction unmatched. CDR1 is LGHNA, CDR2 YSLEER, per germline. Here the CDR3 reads CASSQNSGGGTDTQYF. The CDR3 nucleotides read TGCGCCAGCAGCCAAAATAGCGGGGGGGGCACAGATACGCAGTATTTT.

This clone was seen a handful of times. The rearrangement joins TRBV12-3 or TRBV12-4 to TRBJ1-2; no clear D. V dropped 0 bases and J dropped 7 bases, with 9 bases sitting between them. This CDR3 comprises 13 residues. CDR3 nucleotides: TGTGCCAGCAGTTTAGCCCAAACGAGTGGCTACACCTTC. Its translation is CASSLAQTSGYTF.

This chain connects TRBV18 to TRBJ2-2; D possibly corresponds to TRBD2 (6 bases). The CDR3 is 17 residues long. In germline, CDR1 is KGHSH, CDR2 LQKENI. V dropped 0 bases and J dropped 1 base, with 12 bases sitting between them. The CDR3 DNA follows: TGTGCCAGCTCACCACCCCCGGGACTTATGAACACCGGGGAGCTGTTTTTT. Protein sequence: CASSPPPGLMNTGELFF.

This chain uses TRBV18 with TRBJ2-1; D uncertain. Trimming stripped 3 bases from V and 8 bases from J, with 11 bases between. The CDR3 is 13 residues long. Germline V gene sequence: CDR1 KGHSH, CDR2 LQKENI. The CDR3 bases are TGTGCCAGCTCACCGGGCCGGCTGGATGAGCAGTTCTTC. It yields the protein CASSPGRLDEQFF.